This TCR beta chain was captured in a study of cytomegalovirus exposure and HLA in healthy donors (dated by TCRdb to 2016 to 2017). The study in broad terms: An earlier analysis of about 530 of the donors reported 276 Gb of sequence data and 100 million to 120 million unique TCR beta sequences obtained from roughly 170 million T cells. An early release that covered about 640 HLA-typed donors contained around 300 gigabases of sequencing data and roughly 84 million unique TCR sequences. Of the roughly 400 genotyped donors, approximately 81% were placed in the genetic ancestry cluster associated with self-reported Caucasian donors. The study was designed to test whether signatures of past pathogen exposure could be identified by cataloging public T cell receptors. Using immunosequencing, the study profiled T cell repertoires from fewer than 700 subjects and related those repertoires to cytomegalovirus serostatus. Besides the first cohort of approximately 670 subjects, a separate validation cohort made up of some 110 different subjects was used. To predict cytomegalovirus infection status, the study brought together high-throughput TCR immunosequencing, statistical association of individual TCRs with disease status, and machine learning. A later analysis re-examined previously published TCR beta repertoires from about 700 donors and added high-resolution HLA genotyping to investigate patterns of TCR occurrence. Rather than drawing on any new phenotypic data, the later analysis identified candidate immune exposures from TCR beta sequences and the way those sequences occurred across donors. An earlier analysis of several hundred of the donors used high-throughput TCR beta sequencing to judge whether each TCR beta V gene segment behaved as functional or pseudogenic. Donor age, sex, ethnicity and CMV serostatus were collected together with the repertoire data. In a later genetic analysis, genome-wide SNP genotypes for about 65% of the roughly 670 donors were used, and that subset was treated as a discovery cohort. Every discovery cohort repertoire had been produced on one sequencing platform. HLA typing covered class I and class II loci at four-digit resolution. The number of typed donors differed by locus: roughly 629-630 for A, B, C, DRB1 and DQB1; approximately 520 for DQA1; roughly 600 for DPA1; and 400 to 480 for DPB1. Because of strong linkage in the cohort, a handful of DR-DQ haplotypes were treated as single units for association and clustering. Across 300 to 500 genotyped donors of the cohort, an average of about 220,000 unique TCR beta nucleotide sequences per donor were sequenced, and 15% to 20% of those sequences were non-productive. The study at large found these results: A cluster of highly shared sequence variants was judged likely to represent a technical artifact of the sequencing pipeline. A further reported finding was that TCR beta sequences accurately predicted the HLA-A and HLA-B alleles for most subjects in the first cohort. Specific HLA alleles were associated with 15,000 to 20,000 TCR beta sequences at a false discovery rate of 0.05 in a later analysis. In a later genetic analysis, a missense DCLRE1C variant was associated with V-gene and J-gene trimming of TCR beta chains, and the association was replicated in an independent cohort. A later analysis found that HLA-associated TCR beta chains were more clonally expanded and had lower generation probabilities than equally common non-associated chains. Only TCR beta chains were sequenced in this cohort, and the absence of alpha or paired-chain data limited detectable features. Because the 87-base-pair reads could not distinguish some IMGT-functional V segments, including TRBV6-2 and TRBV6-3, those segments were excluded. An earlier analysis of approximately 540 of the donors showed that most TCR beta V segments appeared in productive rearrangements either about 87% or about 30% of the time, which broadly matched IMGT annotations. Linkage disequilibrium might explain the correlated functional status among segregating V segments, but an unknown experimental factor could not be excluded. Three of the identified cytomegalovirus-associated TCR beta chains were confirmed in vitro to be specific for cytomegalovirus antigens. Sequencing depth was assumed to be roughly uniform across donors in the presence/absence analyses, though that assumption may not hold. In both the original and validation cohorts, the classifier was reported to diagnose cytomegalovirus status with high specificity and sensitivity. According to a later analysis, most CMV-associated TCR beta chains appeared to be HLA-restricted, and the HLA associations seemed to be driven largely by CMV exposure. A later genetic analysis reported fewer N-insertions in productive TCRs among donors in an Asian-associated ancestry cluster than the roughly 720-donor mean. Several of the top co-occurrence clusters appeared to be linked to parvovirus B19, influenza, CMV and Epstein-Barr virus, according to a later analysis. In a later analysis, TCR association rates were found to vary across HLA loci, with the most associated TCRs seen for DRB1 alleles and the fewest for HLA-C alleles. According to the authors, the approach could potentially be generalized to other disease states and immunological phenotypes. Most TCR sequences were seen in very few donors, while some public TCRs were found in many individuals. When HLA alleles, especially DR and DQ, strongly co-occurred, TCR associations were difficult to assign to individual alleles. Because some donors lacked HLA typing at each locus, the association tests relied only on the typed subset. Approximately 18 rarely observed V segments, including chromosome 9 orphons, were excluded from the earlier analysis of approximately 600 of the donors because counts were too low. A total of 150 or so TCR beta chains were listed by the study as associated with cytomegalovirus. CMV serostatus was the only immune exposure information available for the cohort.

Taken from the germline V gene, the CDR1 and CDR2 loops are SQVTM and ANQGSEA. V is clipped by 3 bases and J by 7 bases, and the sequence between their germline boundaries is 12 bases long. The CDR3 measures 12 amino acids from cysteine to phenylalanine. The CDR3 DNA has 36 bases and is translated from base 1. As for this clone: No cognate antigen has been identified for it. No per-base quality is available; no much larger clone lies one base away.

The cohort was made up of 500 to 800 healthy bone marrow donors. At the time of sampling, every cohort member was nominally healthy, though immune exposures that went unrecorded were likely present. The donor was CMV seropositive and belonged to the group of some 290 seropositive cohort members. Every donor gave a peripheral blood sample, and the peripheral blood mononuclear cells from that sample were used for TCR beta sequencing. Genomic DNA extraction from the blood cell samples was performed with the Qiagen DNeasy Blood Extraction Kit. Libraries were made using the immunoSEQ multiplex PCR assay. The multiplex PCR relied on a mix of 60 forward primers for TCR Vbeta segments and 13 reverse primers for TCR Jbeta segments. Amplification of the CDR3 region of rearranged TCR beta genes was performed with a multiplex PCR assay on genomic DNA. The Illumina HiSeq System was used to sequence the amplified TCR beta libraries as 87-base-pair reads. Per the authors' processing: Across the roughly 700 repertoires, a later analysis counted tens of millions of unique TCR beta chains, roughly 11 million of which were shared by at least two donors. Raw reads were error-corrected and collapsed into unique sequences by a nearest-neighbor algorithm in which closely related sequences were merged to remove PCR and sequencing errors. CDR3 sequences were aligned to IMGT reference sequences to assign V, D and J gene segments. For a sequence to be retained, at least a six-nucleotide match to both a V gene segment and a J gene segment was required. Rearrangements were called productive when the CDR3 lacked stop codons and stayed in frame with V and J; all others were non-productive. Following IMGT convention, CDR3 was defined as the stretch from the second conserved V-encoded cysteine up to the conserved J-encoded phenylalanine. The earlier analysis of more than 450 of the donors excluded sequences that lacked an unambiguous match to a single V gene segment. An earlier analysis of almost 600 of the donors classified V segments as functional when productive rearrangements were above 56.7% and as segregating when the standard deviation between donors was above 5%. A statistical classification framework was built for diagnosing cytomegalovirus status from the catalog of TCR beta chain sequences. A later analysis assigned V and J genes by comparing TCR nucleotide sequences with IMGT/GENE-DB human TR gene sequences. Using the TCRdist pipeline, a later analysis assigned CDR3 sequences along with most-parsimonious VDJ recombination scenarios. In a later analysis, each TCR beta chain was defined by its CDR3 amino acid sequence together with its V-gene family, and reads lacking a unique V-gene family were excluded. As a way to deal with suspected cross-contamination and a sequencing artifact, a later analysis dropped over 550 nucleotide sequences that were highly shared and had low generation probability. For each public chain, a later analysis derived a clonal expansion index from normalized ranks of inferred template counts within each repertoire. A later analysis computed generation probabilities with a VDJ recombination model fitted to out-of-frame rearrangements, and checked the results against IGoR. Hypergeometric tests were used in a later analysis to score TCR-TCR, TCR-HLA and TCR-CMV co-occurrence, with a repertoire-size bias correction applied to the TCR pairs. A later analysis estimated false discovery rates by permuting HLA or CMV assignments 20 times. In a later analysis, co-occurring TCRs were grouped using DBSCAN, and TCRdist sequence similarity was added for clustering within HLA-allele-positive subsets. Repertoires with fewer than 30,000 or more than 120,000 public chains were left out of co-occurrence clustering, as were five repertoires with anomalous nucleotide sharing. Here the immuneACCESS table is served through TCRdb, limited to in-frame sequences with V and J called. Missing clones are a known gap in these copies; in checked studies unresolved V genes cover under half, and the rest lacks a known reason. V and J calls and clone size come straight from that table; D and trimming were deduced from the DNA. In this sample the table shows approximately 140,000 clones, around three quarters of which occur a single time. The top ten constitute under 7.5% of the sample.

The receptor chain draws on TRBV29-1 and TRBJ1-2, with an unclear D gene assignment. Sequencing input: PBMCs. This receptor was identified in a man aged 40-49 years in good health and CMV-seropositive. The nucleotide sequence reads TGCAGCGTTGATATCGGGATCGGTGGCTACACCTTC. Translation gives CSVDIGIGGYTF. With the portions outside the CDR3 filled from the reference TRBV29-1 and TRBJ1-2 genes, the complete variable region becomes SAVISQKPSRDICQRGTSLTIQCQVDSQVTMMFWYRQQPGQSLTLIATANQGSEATYESGFVIDKFPISRPNLTFSTLTVSNMSPEDSSIYLCSVDIGIGGYTFGSGTRLTVV.